This T cell receptor (beta chain) was captured in a study of blood T cell repertoires in COVID-19. Across the whole study: The origin of the acute and convalescent COVID-19 samples was the United States, Italy and Spain. The analysed material was cDNA or gDNA that came from T cells, B-cell-depleted T cells, or PBMCs.

Trimming left V 7 bases short and J 7 bases short, with 16 bases between. The CDR3 covers 14 residues. From germline, CDR1 is MDHEN and CDR2 SYDVKM. In the source study's methods: For nucleated cells, counts were estimated from reference gene primer amplification. Assay used: immunoSEQ multiplex PCR; TCRdb lists only in-frame clones, some missing. Clonal size and the V and J genes are those of that table, whereas D and trimming came from the DNA. The sample contains some 130,000 clones, 65% to 80% of which appear only once. This clone was counted at least ten times. The specimen was peripheral blood. The TCR sequence derives from a man between 60 and 75 years old with acute or convalescent COVID-19. This rearrangement joins TRBV28 to TRBJ1-4; D may be TRBD1 (5 bases). This CDR3 is CASNSARRGEKLFF. The CDR3 DNA is TGTGCCAGCAACTCCGCCAGAAGGGGTGAAAAACTGTTTTTT.